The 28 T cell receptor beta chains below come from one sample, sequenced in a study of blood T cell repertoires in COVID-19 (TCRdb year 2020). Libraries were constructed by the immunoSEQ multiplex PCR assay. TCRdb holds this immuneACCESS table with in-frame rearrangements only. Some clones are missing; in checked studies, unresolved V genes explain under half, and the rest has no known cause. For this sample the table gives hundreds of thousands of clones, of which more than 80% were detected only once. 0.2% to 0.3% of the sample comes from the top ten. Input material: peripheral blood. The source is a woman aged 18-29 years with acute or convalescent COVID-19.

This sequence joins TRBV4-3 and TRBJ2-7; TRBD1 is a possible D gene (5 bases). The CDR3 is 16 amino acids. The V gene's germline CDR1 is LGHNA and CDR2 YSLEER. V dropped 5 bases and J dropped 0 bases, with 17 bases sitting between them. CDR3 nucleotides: TGCGCCAGCAGCTCCTCGCTGGGGCAGCACTCCTACGAGCAGTACTTC. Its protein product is CASSSSLGQHSYEQYF.

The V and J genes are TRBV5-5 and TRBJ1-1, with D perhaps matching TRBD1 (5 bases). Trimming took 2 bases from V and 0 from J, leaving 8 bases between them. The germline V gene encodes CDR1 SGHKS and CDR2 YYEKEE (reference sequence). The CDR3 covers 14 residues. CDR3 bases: TGTGCCAGCAGCTTATTGACAGTGAACACTGAAGCTTTCTTT. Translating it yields CASSLLTVNTEAFF.

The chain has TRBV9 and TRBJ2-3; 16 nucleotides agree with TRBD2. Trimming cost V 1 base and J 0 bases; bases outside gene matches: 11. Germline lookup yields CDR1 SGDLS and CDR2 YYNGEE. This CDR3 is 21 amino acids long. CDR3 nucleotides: TGTGCCAGCAGCGTACCCGGGACTAGCGGGGGGGGACGAGTAAGCACAGATACGCAGTATTTT. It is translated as CASSVPGTSGGGRVSTDTQYF.

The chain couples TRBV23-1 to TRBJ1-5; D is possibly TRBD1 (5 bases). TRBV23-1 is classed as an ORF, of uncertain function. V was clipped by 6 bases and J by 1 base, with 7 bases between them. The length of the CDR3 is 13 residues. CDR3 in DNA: TGCGCCAGCAGAAAGGGGAGCAATCAGCCCCAGCATTTT. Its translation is CASRKGSNQPQHF.

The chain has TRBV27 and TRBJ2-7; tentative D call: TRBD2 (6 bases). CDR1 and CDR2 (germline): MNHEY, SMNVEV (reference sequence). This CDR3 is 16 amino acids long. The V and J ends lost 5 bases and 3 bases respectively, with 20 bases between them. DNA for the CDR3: TGTGCCAGCAGTCCAAGGGTGGGAGGAGGTATCTACGAGCAGTACTTC. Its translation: CASSPRVGGGIYEQYF.

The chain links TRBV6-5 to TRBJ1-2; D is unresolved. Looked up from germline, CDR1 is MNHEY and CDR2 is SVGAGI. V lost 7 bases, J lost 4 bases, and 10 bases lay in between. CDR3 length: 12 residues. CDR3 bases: TGTGCCAGCATCGCACACCTCTATGGCTACACCTTC. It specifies CASIAHLYGYTF.

In DNA, the CDR3 is TGTGCCAGTAGTCCACTAGCGGGGGTTATTACGCAGTATTTT. Its protein product is CASSPLAGVITQYF. V gene TRBV19 combines with J gene TRBJ2-3, with 11 bases matching TRBD2. CDR3 length: 14 amino acids. Trimming at V came to 5 bases and at J to 8 bases, leaving 6 bases not matched to a gene. CDR1 LNHDA and CDR2 SQIVND come from the germline V gene (reference sequence).

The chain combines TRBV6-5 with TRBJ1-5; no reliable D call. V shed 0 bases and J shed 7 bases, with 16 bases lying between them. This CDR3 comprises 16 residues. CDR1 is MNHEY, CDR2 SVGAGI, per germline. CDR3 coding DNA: TGTGCCAGCAGTTACTCGTGGGAGGGAAGCGGGCAGCCCCAGCATTTT. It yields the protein CASSYSWEGSGQPQHF.

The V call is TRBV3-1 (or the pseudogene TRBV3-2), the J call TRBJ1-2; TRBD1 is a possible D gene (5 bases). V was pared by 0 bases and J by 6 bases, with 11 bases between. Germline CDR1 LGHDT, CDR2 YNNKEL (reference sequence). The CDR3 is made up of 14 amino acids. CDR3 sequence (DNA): TGTGCCAGCAGCCAAGAGGGGCCACAGGATGGCTACACCTTC. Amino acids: CASSQEGPQDGYTF.

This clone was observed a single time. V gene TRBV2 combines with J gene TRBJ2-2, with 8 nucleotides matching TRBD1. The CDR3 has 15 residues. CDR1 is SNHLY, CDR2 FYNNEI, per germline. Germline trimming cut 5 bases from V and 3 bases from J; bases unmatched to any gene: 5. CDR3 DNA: TGTGCCAGCAGTCAGACAGGGGCGGACACCGGGGAGCTGTTTTTT. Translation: CASSQTGADTGELFF.

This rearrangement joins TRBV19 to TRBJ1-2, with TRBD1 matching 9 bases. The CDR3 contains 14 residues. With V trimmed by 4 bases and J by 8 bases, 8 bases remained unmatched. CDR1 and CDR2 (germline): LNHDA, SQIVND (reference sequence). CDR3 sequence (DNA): TGTGCCAGTAGTACCCCGGACAGGGGCCGGGGCTACACCTTC. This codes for CASSTPDRGRGYTF.

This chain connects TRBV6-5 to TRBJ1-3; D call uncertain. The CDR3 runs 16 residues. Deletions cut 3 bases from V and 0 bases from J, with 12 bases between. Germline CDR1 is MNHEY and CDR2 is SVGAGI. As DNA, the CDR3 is TGTGCCAGCAGTTATAAGCCCATAAACTCTGGAAACACCATATATTTT. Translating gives CASSYKPINSGNTIYF.

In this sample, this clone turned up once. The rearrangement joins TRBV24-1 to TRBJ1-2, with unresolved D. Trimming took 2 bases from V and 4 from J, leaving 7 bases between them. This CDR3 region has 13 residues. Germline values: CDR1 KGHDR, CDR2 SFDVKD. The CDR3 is CATSDYGSYGYTF. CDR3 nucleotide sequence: TGTGCCACCAGTGATTATGGCAGCTATGGCTACACCTTC.

The CDR3, as DNA: TGTGCCAGCAGTCGGGGGTCCAACTATGGCTACACCTTC. It specifies CASSRGSNYGYTF. The chain uses TRBV13 and TRBJ1-2; D might be TRBD1 (5 bases). The CDR3 is 13 amino acids. V was clipped by 6 bases and J by 2 bases, with 10 bases between them. The germline CDR1 and CDR2 sequences are PRHDT and FYEKMQ (reference sequence).

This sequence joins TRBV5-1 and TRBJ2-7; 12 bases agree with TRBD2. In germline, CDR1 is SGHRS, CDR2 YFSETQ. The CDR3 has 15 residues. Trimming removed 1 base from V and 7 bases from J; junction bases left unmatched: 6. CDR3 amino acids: CASSLWLAGGQEQYF. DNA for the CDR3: TGCGCCAGCAGCTTGTGGCTAGCGGGGGGGCAAGAGCAGTACTTC.

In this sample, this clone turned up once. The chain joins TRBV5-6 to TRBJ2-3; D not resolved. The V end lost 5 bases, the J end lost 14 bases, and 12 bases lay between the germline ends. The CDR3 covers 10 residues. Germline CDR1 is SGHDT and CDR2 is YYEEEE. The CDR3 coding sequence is TGTGCCAGCAGAGGAGATTTATGGTATTTT. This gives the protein CASRGDLWYF.

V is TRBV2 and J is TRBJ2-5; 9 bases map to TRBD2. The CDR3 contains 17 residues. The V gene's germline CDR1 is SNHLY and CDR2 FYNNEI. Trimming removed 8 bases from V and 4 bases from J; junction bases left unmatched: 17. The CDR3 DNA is TGTGCCAGCTTACTATCTTCGCGGGGGGGCCGAAGAGAGACCCAGTACTTC. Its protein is CASLLSSRGGRRETQYF.

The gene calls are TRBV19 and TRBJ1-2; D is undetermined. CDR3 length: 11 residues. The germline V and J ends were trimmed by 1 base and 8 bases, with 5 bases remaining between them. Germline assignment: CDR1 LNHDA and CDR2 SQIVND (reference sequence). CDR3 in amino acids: CASSIVEGYTF. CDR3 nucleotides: TGTGCCAGTAGTATAGTCGAGGGCTACACCTTC.

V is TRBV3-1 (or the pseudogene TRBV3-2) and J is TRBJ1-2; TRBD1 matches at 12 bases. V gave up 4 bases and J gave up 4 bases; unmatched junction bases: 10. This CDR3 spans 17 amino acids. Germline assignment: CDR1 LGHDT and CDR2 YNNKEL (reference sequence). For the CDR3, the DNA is TGTGCCAGCAGCCTCCGGGACAGGGGGCGGGGGGTCTATGGCTACACCTTC. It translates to CASSLRDRGRGVYGYTF.

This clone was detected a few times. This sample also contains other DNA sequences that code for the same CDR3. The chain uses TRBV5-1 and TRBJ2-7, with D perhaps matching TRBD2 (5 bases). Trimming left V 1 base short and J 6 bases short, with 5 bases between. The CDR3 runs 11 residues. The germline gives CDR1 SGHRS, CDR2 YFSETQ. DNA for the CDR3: TGCGCCAGCAGCTTGCGGGGCGAGCAGTACTTC. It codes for CASSLRGEQYF.

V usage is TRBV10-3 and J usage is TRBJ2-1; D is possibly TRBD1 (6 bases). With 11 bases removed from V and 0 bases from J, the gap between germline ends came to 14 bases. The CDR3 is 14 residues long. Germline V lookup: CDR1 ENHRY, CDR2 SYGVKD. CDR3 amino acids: CASIGQLSYNEQFF. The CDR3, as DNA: TGTGCCTCCATAGGACAGCTCTCCTACAATGAGCAGTTCTTC.

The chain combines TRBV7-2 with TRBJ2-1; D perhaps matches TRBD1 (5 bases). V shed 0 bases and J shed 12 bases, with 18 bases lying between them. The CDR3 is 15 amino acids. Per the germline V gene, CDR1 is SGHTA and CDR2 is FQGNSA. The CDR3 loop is CASSLAARMMQGQFF. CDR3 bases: TGTGCCAGCAGCTTAGCGGCTAGAATGATGCAGGGGCAGTTCTTC.

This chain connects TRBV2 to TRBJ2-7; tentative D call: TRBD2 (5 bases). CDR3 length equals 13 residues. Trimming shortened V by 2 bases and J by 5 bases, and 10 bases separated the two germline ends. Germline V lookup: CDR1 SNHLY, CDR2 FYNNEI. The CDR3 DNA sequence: TGTGCCAGCAGTGAACTCGGGATTCACGAGCAGTACTTC. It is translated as CASSELGIHEQYF.

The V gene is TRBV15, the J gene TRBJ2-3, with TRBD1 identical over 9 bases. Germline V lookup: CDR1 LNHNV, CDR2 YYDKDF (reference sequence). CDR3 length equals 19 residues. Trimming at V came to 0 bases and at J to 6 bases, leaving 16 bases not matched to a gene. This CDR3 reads CATSRDVGTGLKGPDTQYF. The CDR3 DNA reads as TGTGCCACCAGCAGAGATGTCGGGACAGGGCTCAAAGGTCCCGATACGCAGTATTTT.

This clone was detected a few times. In DNA form, the CDR3 reads TGTGCCACCAGCAGAGATCCAGGGGGAAAGGGAAACACCATATATTTT. Translation: CATSRDPGGKGNTIYF. The rearrangement uses TRBV15 and TRBJ1-3; TRBD1 aligns across 7 bases. This CDR3 has 16 residues. Losses at the gene ends were 0 bases for V and 4 bases for J; bases not matched to a gene: 6. Germline CDR1 and CDR2: LNHNV and YYDKDF (reference sequence).

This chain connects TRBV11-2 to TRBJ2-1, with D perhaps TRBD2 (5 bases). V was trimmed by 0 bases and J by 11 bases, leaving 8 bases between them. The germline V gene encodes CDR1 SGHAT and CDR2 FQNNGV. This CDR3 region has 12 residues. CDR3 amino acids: CASSLEQRQQFF. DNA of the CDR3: TGTGCCAGCAGCTTAGAGCAGCGGCAGCAGTTCTTC.

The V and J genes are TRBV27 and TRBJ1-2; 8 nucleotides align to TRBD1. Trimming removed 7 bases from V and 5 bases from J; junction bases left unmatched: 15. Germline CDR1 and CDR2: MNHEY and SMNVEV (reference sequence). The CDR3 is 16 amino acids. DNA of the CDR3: TGTGCCAGCACCCCGAACTTCAGGGGGCTGGGGTATGGCTACACCTTC. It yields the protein CASTPNFRGLGYGYTF.

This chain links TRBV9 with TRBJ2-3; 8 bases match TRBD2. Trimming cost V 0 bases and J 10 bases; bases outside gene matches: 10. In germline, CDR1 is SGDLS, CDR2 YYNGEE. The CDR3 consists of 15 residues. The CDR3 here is CASSVGSGASGSQYF. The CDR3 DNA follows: TGTGCCAGCAGCGTAGGTAGCGGGGCCTCTGGTTCGCAGTATTTT.